This paragraph covers one T cell receptor beta chain sequence. Authors' data handling: Amplifying reference gene primers gave estimates of nucleated cell counts. Using immunoSEQ multiplex PCR, the repertoire was profiled, and TCRdb retains in-frame clones only, with some absent. That table gives V, J and clone size, and the DNA gave D and trimming. The sample records about 240,000 clones, 80% to 90% being singletons. This record comes from a study of blood T cell repertoires in COVID-19. Study-wide background: T cells, B-cell-depleted T cells, or PBMCs provided the cDNA or gDNA that served as material.

Trimming left V 0 bases short and J 4 bases short, with 7 bases between. The CDR3 consists of 14 residues. Germline lookup yields CDR1 LGHNA and CDR2 YSLEER. The V and J genes are TRBV4-3 and TRBJ1-5; D is uncertain. This receptor was identified in a woman aged 40 to 50 who had been exposed to COVID-19. Sequencing was done on a sample of PBMCs or T cells enriched from blood (not recorded which). The CDR3 sequence is CASSQDLGNQPQHF. In DNA form, the CDR3 reads TGCGCCAGCAGCCAAGATCTCGGTAATCAGCCCCAGCATTTT.